A selection of T cell receptor beta chains follows, all from one sample in a study of T cell responses to AZD1222 COVID-19 vaccine. The table came from immunoSEQ multiplex PCR; TCRdb's copy has only in-frame clones and leaves some out. The sample carries roughly 70,000 clones, 83% recorded once. Here the sequenced sample was peripheral blood, taken 28 days after the second AZD1222 dose. Receptor source: an adult who received the AZD1222 COVID-19 vaccine. Both conserved end residues are part of each CDR3. The D gene is left open where the match is weak. Some rows have no size entry. The others give once, few or many, or a class for an expanded clone.

abundance	v_gene	d_gene	j_gene	CDR3aa	CDR3nt
NA	TRBV18	TRBD1	TRBJ1-1	CASSMTGMGTEAFF	TGTGCCAGCTCAATGACAGGGATGGGCACTGAAGCTTTCTTT
NA	TRBV5-1	TRBD1	TRBJ1-1	CASALPTGNKNTEAFF	TGCGCCAGTGCCCTCCCGACAGGGAATAAGAACACTGAAGCTTTCTTT
NA	TRBV12-3/TRBV12-4	NA	TRBJ1-1	CASSLGGSEAFF	TGTGCCAGCAGTTTGGGGGGGTCTGAAGCTTTCTTT
NA	TRBV5-1	TRBD1	TRBJ1-1	CASSSEGGYTEAFF	TGCGCCAGCAGCTCAGAAGGGGGCTACACTGAAGCTTTCTTT
NA	TRBV5-6	NA	TRBJ1-1	CASIRRANTEAFF	TGTGCCAGCATCCGGAGGGCTAACACTGAAGCTTTCTTT
NA	TRBV7-2	NA	TRBJ1-6	CASSLATGFTHF	TGTGCCAGCAGCTTAGCGACAGGTTTTACCCACTTT
NA	TRBV2	NA	TRBJ1-5	CASSEPDAGVEPQHF	TGTGCCAGCAGTGAACCGGACGCAGGAGTAGAGCCCCAGCATTTT
few	TRBV11-2	NA	TRBJ1-2	CASSLEGNYGYTF	TGTGCCAGCAGCTTAGAGGGGAACTATGGCTACACCTTC
NA	TRBV10-3	NA	TRBJ2-2	CAISESRQFDTGELFF	TGTGCCATCAGTGAGTCGAGGCAATTCGACACCGGGGAGCTGTTTTTT
NA	TRBV5-1	NA	TRBJ2-1	CASSLGSLATYNEQFF	TGCGCCAGCAGCTTGGGTTCCCTAGCGACCTACAATGAGCAGTTCTTC
NA	TRBV5-1	TRBD1	TRBJ1-1	CASSFVGQGNTEAFF	TGCGCCAGCAGCTTCGTGGGACAGGGGAACACTGAAGCTTTCTTT
NA	TRBV7-9	NA	TRBJ1-1	CASSLPLSAAFF	TGTGCCAGCAGCTTACCTCTAAGTGCAGCTTTCTTT
NA	TRBV6-5	NA	TRBJ1-1	CASRWTRNTEAFF	TGTGCCAGCAGGTGGACAAGGAACACTGAAGCTTTCTTT
NA	TRBV11-3	NA	TRBJ2-1	CASSLEIQNEQFF	TGTGCCAGCAGCTTAGAAATACAGAATGAGCAGTTCTTC
NA	TRBV30	TRBD1	TRBJ1-4	CAWTGTGVEKLFF	TGTGCCTGGACGGGAACAGGGGTTGAAAAACTGTTTTTT
NA	TRBV19	NA	TRBJ1-1	CASSIITGHMNTEAFF	TGTGCCAGTAGTATCATCACAGGGCACATGAACACTGAAGCTTTCTTT
NA	TRBV18	NA	TRBJ2-5	CASSPLGVNQETQYF	TGTGCCAGCTCACCCCTGGGGGTTAACCAAGAGACCCAGTACTTC
NA	TRBV7-9	TRBD1	TRBJ2-7	CASSPRDRGYEQYF	TGTGCCAGCAGCCCTAGGGACAGGGGCTACGAGCAGTACTTC
NA	TRBV7-2	NA	TRBJ2-3	CASSLGMGGHTDTQYF	TGTGCCAGCAGCTTAGGAATGGGAGGACACACAGATACGCAGTATTTT
NA	TRBV5-6	NA	TRBJ1-2	CASLRGGIGGYTF	TGTGCCTCCCTGCGGGGAGGTATTGGGGGCTACACCTTC
NA	TRBV27	NA	TRBJ2-7	CASSLWSSYEQYF	TGTGCCAGCAGTCTTTGGAGCTCCTACGAGCAGTACTTC
NA	TRBV7-2	TRBD2	TRBJ2-5	CASTPGGRQETQYF	TGTGCCAGCACCCCGGGGGGTCGACAAGAGACCCAGTACTTC